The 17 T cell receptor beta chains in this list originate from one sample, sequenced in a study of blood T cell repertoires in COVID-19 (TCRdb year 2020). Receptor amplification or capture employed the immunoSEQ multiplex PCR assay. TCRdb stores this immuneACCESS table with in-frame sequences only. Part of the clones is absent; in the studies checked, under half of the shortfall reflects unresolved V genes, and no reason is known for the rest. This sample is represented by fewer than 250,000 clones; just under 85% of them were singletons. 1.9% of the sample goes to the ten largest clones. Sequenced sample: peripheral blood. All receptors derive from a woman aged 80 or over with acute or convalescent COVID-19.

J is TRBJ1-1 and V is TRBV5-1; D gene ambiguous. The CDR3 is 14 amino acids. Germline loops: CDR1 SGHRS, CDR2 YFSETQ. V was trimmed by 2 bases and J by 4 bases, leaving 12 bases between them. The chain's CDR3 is CASSFGEVGTEAFF. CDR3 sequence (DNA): TGCGCCAGCAGCTTCGGGGAAGTGGGCACTGAAGCTTTCTTT.

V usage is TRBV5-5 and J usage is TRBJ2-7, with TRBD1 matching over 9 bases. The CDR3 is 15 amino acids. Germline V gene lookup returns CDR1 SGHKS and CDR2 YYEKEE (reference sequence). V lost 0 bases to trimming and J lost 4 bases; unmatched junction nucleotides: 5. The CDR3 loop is CASSLVRDRAYEQYF. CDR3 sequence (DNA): TGTGCCAGCAGCTTGGTTCGGGACAGGGCTTACGAGCAGTACTTC.

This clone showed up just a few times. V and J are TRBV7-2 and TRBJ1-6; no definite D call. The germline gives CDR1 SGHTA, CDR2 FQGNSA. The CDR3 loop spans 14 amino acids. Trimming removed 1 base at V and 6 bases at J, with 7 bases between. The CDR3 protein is CASSLGVVNSPLHF. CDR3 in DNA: TGTGCCAGCAGCTTAGGTGTCGTTAATTCACCCCTCCACTTT.

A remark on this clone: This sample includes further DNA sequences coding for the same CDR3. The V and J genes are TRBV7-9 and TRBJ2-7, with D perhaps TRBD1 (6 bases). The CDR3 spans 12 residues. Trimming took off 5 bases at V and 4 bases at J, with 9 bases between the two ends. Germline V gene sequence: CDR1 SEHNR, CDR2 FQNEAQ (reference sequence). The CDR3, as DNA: TGTGCCAGCAGCCCTAGGGGGTACGAGCAGTACTTC. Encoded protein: CASSPRGYEQYF.

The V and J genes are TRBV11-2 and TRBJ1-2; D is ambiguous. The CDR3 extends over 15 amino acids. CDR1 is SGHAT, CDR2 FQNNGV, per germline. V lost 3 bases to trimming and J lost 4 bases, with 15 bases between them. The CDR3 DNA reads TGTGCCAGCAGCTTTACCCCCGTAACAGTCTATGGCTACACCTTC. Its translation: CASSFTPVTVYGYTF.

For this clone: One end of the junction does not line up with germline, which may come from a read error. CDR3 DNA sequence: TGTGCCACCAGGAGAGGACTACCGCAAGAGACCCAGTACTTC. Its protein is CATRRGLPQETQYF. The genes are TRBV15 and TRBJ2-5; possibly TRBD2 for D (6 bases). CDR3 length equals 14 residues. Germline V gene sequence: CDR1 LNHNV, CDR2 YYDKDF (reference sequence).

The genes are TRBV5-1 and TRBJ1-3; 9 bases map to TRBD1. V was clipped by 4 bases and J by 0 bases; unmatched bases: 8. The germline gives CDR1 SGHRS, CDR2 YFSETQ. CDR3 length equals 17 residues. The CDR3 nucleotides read TGCGCCAGCAGCAGGACCTGGACAGGGGTCTCTGGAAACACCATATATTTT. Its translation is CASSRTWTGVSGNTIYF.

The CDR3 here is CASSLSPIARGTEAFF. In nucleotides, the CDR3 is TGCGCCAGCAGCTTGAGTCCCATCGCGCGGGGCACTGAAGCTTTCTTT. The genes are TRBV5-1 and TRBJ1-1, with D hard to call. Trimming stripped 1 base from V and 4 bases from J, with 17 bases between. This CDR3 contains 16 residues. Germline CDR1 and CDR2: SGHRS and YFSETQ.

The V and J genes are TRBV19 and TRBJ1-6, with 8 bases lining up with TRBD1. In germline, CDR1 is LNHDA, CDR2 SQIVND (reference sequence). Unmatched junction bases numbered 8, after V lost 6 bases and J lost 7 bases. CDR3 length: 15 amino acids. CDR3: CASRDQGARNSPLHF. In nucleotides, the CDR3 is TGTGCCAGTAGGGATCAGGGGGCGCGGAATTCACCCCTCCACTTT.

The CDR3 is CASSSSSYNSPLHF. The CDR3 region has the DNA TGTGCCAGCAGCTCGAGCTCCTATAATTCACCCCTCCACTTT. J is TRBJ1-6 and V is TRBV3-1 (or the pseudogene TRBV3-2); D not certain. V was clipped by 5 bases and J by 0 bases, with 5 bases between them. The CDR3 runs to 14 residues. Germline CDR1 reads LGHDT; CDR2 reads YNNKEL (reference sequence).

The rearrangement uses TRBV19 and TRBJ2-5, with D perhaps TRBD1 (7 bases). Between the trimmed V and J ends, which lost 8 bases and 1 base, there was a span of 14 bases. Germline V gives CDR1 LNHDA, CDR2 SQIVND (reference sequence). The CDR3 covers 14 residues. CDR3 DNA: TGTGCCAGTCAAAGACAGGGAGGCCAAGAGACCCAGTACTTC. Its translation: CASQRQGGQETQYF.

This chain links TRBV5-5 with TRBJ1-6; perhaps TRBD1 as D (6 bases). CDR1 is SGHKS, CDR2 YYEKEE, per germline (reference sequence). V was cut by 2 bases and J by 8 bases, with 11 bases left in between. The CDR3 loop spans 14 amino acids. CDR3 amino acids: CASSFQGWDSPLHF. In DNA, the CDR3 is TGTGCCAGCAGCTTTCAGGGGTGGGATTCACCCCTCCACTTT. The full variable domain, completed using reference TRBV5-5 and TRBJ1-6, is DAGVTQSPTHLIKTRGQQVTLRCSPISGHKSVSWYQQVLGQGPQFIFQYYEKEERGRGNFPDRFSARQFPNYSSELNVNALLLGDSALYLCASSFQGWDSPLHFGNGTRLTVT.

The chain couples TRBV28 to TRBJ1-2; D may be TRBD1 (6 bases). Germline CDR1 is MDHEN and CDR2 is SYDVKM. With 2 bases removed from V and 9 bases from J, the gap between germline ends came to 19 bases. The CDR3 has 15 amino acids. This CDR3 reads CASSLSLRGGGRYTF. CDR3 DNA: TGTGCCAGCAGTTTAAGTCTCAGGGGTGGGGGTCGCTACACCTTC.

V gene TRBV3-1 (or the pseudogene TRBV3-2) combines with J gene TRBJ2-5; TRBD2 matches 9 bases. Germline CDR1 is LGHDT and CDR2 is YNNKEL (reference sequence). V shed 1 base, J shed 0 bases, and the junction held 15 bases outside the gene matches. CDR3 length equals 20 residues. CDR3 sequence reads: CASSQVAAGGPDWYQETQYF. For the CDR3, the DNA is TGTGCCAGCAGCCAAGTCGCGGCGGGAGGGCCCGATTGGTACCAAGAGACCCAGTACTTC.

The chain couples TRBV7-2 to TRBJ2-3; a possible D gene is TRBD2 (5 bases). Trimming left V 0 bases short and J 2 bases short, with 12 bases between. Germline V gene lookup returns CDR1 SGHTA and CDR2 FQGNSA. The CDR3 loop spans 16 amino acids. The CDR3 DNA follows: TGTGCCAGCAGCTTAGCGTCAGCGGATACCACAGATACGCAGTATTTT. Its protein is CASSLASADTTDTQYF.

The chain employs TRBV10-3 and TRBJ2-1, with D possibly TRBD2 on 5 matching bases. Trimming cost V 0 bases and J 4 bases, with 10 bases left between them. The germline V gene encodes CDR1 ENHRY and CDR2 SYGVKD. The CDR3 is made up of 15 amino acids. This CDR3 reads CAISESNGNYNEQFF. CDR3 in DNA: TGTGCCATCAGTGAGTCGAACGGGAATTACAATGAGCAGTTCTTC.

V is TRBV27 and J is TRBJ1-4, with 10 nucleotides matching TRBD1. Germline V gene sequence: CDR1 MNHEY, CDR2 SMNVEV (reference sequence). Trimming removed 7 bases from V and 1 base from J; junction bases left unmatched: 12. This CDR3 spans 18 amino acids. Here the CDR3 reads CASKLIRTGGGTNEKLFF. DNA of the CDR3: TGTGCCAGCAAACTAATAAGGACAGGGGGGGGAACTAATGAAAAACTGTTTTTT.